The rows below give T cell receptor beta chains drawn from one sample of a study of T cells in Graves' hyperthyroidism and ophthalmopathy. TCRdb re-analysed the multiplex PCR reads in MiXCR, keeping a single row per CDR3 protein. The sample yields roughly 710,000 distinct CDR3 sequences, around a third seen once. The sample taken for sequencing was blood. The origin of the receptors is a woman between 40 and 55 years old with Graves' hyperthyroidism. CDR3s leave out the opening cysteine and the closing phenylalanine or tryptophan.

V	CDR3
TRBV5-1	ASSLAAGFNEKLF
TRBV6-2/TRBV6-3	ASSQTLAEQY
TRBV7-2	ATSPGQYADQPQH
TRBV5-6	ASSFDFKTQY
TRBV7-8	ASSPNFRDFPDTQY
TRBV14	ALQTGDTEAF
TRBV10-3	AISEDRESEQY
TRBV7-8	ASSFANSGSFSYNEQY
TRBV29-1	SVDDGVRPGSCF
TRBV25-1	ASSDYETQY
TRBV10-1	ASSVCQEGQGPRGINQPQH
TRBV7-2	ARRNTIY
TRBV19	ATGRNHEGYT
TRBV6-5	ASSEADRALYGYT
TRBV12-3/TRBV12-4	ASSRGSSEQY
TRBV18	ASSPDVLQY
TRBV24-1	ATHSSEQY
TRBV6-5	ASSTSKGQPYSCEQY
TRBV6-1	ASSTTRTGLLNEKLF
TRBV2	ASSDSYNQPQH
TRBV6-5	AISYGATEAF
TRBV7-2	ASSPSRGGVSNQPQH
TRBV12-3/TRBV12-4	ASSPRGSNQPQH
TRBV11-2	ASSSGSLGGTEAF
TRBV4-2	ASSQETRSVETQY
TRBV2	ASSEGMGGRVNEQY
TRBV29-1	SVEDGTGPTDTQY
TRBV28	ASSLVANYNSPLH
TRBV10-3	AIRPTLTNTGELF
TRBV5-1	ASSLFSQDTEAF
TRBV19	ASSKGQGAGNEQF
TRBV12-3/TRBV12-4	ASSLSSSGQGEAF
TRBV7-8	ASRWTGYTEAF
TRBV9	ASSPPLGGAKAEAF
TRBV19	ASRKPKPGQGVEAF
TRBV7-2	ASSDRDRGAYQPQH
TRBV20-1	SARRAGEGYT
TRBV9	ASSVGAGDPETQY
TRBV29-1	SGRQQETQY
TRBV29-1	SVEYRGLDTEAF
TRBV4-3	ASSQRDRAHEKLF
TRBV3-1	ASRGVTETQY
TRBV28	ASSPPGTNTGELF
TRBV11-2	ASSKARAGTEAF
TRBV6-1	AISEAKNTEAF
TRBV2	ASSEQVDTQY
TRBV7-2	ASSLAVLGGKLF
TRBV25-1	ASGRDGKETQY
TRBV20-1	SASGQGGREQY
TRBV28	ASSSPTGQPGANVLT